What follows are 20 T cell receptor beta chains derived from one specimen sequenced in a study of glioma-infiltrating T cells. The iRepertoire nested amplicon-rescue multiplex PCR amplified TCR alpha and beta CDR3s from RNA. TCRdb independently ran MiXCR on the multiplex PCR reads; one entry per CDR3 protein. The data contain more than 300,000 distinct CDR3 sequences, 41% of them singletons. Sequenced material: glioma tissue, nonneoplastic brain tissue, or PBMCs (not recorded which). The receptors shown here come from a human donor with low-grade glioma or glioblastoma, undergoing nonglioma brain surgery, or in good health (not recorded which).

This clonotype was seen many times. At one end, the junction sequence differs from germline, possibly due to a read error. The chain uses TRBV20-1 and TRBJ2-1; D tentatively fits TRBD1 or TRBD2 (6 bases each). The CDR3 has 11 amino acids. In germline, CDR1 is DFQATT, CDR2 SNEGSKA (reference sequence). The CDR3 is CSAQYRRGLIF. CDR3 DNA: TGCAGTGCTCAATACCGACGGGGGCTAATCTTC.

This rearrangement joins TRBV9 to TRBJ2-7; unclear D gene. V was cut by 1 base and J by 4 bases, with 15 bases left in between. The CDR3 is 15 residues long. The V gene's germline CDR1 is SGDLS and CDR2 YYNGEE. CDR3 nucleotides: TGTGCCAGCAGCGTATCCTCCGGCTTGGGGTACGAGCAGTACTTC. It encodes CASSVSSGLGYEQYF.

This clonotype was picked up many times. V usage is TRBV20-1 and J usage is TRBJ2-1; 8 bases align to TRBD2. The CDR3 has 15 amino acids. CDR1 is DFQATT, CDR2 SNEGSKA, per germline (reference sequence). The J segment lost 7 bases and the V segment lost 1 base, leaving 9 bases of the junction unmatched. CDR3 region: CSARVSAGVRNEQFF. CDR3 DNA sequence: TGCAGTGCTAGAGTGTCAGCGGGAGTAAGGAATGAGCAGTTCTTC.

The rearrangement joins TRBV6-2 or TRBV6-3 to TRBJ2-7; tentative D call: TRBD2 (6 bases). The V and J ends lost 5 bases and 0 bases respectively, with 17 bases between them. CDR1 is MNHEY and CDR2 is SVGEGT in the germline V gene. CDR3 length: 16 amino acids. CDR3 sequence: CASSIIAVLTSYEQYF. DNA of the CDR3: TGTGCCAGCAGTATAATAGCGGTTCTTACCTCCTACGAGCAGTACTTC.

This clonotype was seen a handful of times. This chain connects TRBV6-2 or TRBV6-3 to TRBJ2-7; a possible D gene is TRBD1 (6 bases). In germline, CDR1 is MNHEY, CDR2 SVGEGT. V lost 7 bases and J 2 bases, leaving 15 bases between the germline ends. This CDR3 is built from 14 residues. DNA for the CDR3: TGTGCCAGCAACTCGGACAGCCCAACCTACGAGCAGTACTTC. Protein: CASNSDSPTYEQYF.

With regard to this clonotype: A much larger clone lies one base from this, so it may be a read error. The V and J genes are TRBV27 and TRBJ2-3; 7 bases agree with TRBD2. Germline-derived CDR1 and CDR2 are MNHEY and SMNVEV (reference sequence). V shed 5 bases and J 3 bases; nucleotides not matched to a gene: 11. The CDR3 extends over 16 amino acids. The CDR3 here is CASSRSSGATTDTQYF. The CDR3 DNA is TGTGCCAGCAGTCGGTCTAGCGGCGCCACAACAGATACGCAGTATTTT.

As for this clonotype: A much larger clone is a single base away; this may be a read error. This chain links TRBV27 with TRBJ1-6; TRBD1 matches 8 bases. The CDR3 consists of 15 residues. Per the germline V gene, CDR1 is MNHEY and CDR2 is SMNVEV (reference sequence). V lost 9 bases and J lost 8; bases outside the gene matches: 12. CDR3 nucleotide sequence: TGTGCCAGAAGGTCCTCCGGGACAGGCCATTCACCCCTCCACTTT. This sequence encodes CARRSSGTGHSPLHF.

The V and J genes are TRBV20-1 and TRBJ2-1, with 7 nucleotides matching TRBD2. The CDR3 loop spans 15 amino acids. V shed 0 bases, J shed 8 bases, and the junction held 10 bases outside the gene matches. Germline V gene sequence: CDR1 DFQATT, CDR2 SNEGSKA (reference sequence). CDR3 protein: CSARDVRAGPHEQFF. The CDR3 DNA follows: TGCAGTGCTAGAGACGTCCGAGCGGGGCCCCATGAGCAGTTCTTC.

The genes are TRBV29-1 and TRBJ2-1; possibly TRBD2 for D (6 bases). Germline V lookup: CDR1 SQVTM, CDR2 ANQGSEA. The V end was cut by 0 bases, the J end by 5 bases, with 14 bases between. The CDR3 runs 15 residues. The CDR3 reads CSVEDRRGWDNEQFF. CDR3 nucleotides: TGCAGCGTTGAAGATCGGCGGGGCTGGGACAATGAGCAGTTCTTC.

The genes are TRBV28 and TRBJ1-5; D remains ambiguous. This CDR3 has 16 residues. Germline lookup yields CDR1 MDHEN and CDR2 SYDVKM. V lost 6 bases and J lost 1, with 16 bases in between. The CDR3 bases are TGTGCCAGCAGGGCAGCAAGGTACTGGAGCAATCAGCCCCAGCATTTT. It is translated as CASRAARYWSNQPQHF.

This clonotype has at least ten counts. This chain connects TRBV25-1 to TRBJ2-7, with D unresolved. Trimming left V 4 bases short and J 3 bases short, with 19 bases between. CDR3 length: 16 amino acids. Germline V gives CDR1 MGHDK, CDR2 SYGVNS. The CDR3 protein is CASSAPLRPLFYEQYF. For the CDR3, the DNA is TGTGCCAGCAGTGCTCCGCTTAGGCCACTCTTCTACGAGCAGTACTTC.

A note on this clonotype: A junction end diverges from the germline sequence, so it may reflect a read error. The rearrangement links TRBV6-6 to TRBJ2-3, with D perhaps TRBD1 or TRBD2 (6 bases each). CDR1 and CDR2 from the germline V gene are MNHNY and SVGAGI (reference sequence). This CDR3 comprises 15 residues. The CDR3 DNA sequence: TGTGCCAGCAGTTCTGGGGGGCGTTGGGGAGATACGGAGTATTTT. It is translated as CASSSGGRWGDTEYF.

This clonotype has a count of ten or more. The chain couples TRBV4-2 to TRBJ2-1, with 9 bases lining up with TRBD2. The germline V gene has CDR1 LGHNA and CDR2 YNFKEQ. The CDR3 length is 15 residues. V was clipped by 1 base and J by 13 bases; unmatched bases: 11. The CDR3 region has the DNA TGTGCCAGCAGCCAAGCCCAATCCACTAGCGGGCAACAGTTCTTC. This gives the protein CASSQAQSTSGQQFF.

This clonotype appeared a few times. This rearrangement joins TRBV18 to TRBJ1-1, with a possible D match to TRBD1 (5 bases). Germline V gene lookup returns CDR1 KGHSH and CDR2 LQKENI. V was pared by 6 bases and J by 4 bases, with 12 bases between. This CDR3 contains 13 residues. The CDR3 loop reads CASSWRGGTEAFF. CDR3 nucleotide sequence: TGTGCCAGCTCTTGGAGGGGAGGCACTGAAGCTTTCTTT.

V gene TRBV12-5 combines with J gene TRBJ1-1; D is unclear. V lost 0 bases and J lost 3, with 11 bases in between. CDR1 and CDR2 from the germline V gene are LGHNT and FRNRAP. This CDR3 is built from 15 residues. Here the CDR3 reads CASGLVRADYTEAFF. In nucleotides, the CDR3 is TGTGCTAGTGGTTTGGTAAGGGCGGACTACACTGAAGCTTTCTTT.

A note on this clonotype: This may be a read error, as it is one base from a much larger clone. The chain uses TRBV28 and TRBJ2-3; TRBD2 is a possible D gene (5 bases). The germline V gene encodes CDR1 MDHEN and CDR2 SYDVKM. V was clipped by 6 bases and J by 10 bases, with 20 bases between them. The length of the CDR3 is 14 residues. CDR3 in DNA: TGTGCCAGCAGCTCCCTGTGGGAGCGCGATGCGCAGTATTTT. This sequence encodes CASSSLWERDAQYF. The full variable domain, rest sourced from reference TRBV28 and TRBJ2-3, is DVKVTQSSRYLVKRTGEKVFLECVQDMDHENMFWYRQDPGLGLRLIYFSYDVKMKEKGDIPEGYSVSREKKERFSLILESASTNQTSMYLCASSSLWERDAQYFGPGTRLTVL.

With regard to this clonotype: The junction differs from germline at one of its ends, possibly a read error. The rearrangement uses TRBV7-2 and TRBJ1-6; perhaps TRBD1 as D (6 bases). The germline V gene has CDR1 SGHTA and CDR2 FQGNSA. There are 15 residues in the CDR3. As DNA, the CDR3 is TGTGCCAGGAGCTTCAGGGCCAGGGGTCGCTCACCCCTCCACTTT. Protein sequence: CARSFRARGRSPLHF.

This clonotype showed up just once. A read error may explain this, as a much larger clone is one base away. The chain combines TRBV6-2 or TRBV6-3 with TRBJ2-1; TRBD2 aligns across 11 bases. The CDR3 consists of 19 residues. The germline CDR1 and CDR2 sequences are MNHEY and SVGEGT. CDR3 amino acids: CASSLGVTSGRGAYNERFF. CDR3 sequence (DNA): TGTGCCAGCAGTTTAGGAGTTACTAGCGGGAGAGGAGCCTACAATGAGCGGTTCTTC.

Concerning this clonotype itself: This may arise from a read error, as a much more abundant clone is one base away. The V and J genes are TRBV6-2 or TRBV6-3 and TRBJ1-2; D may be TRBD1 (6 bases). The germline V and J ends were trimmed by 5 bases and 9 bases, with 16 bases remaining between them. From germline, CDR1 is MNHEY and CDR2 SVGEGT. This CDR3 comprises 13 residues. CDR3 bases: TGTGCCAGCAGTCCCGGGACAAGTCATAGCTACACCTTC. It yields the protein CASSPGTSHSYTF.

To note about this clonotype: A much bigger clone sits one base away, suggesting this may be a read error. This sequence joins TRBV6-2 or TRBV6-3 and TRBJ2-7; 11 nucleotides align to TRBD1. The junction had 5 bases not matched to a gene; V was cut back by 7 bases and J by 0 bases. Germline-derived CDR1 and CDR2 are MNHEY and SVGEGT. The CDR3 sequence is 15 residues long. The CDR3 reads CASTRTGGDSYEQYF. The CDR3, as DNA: TGTGCCAGCACCAGGACAGGGGGCGACTCCTACGAGCAGTACTTC.